These 26 T cell receptor beta chains were sequenced from one sample in a study of shared clonotypes between healthy human individuals. CD45RO-negative CD8 cells positively selected for CCR7 made up the naive population, which excluded terminally differentiated effector memory CD45RA+ cells. The data were produced by immunoSEQ multiplex PCR, yet TCRdb's version contains in-frame clones alone and is incomplete. The sample holds around 2,100,000 clones, roughly 95% seen once. Sequencing was done on a sample of naive CD8+ T cells sorted from blood. These receptors were obtained from a man between 18 and 29 years old in good health.

The rearrangement links TRBV30 to TRBJ1-5; D possibly corresponds to TRBD1 (5 bases). Deletions cut 1 base from V and 4 bases from J, with 17 bases between. The CDR3 contains 16 residues. CDR1 GTSNPN and CDR2 SVGIG come from the germline V gene (reference sequence). The CDR3 protein is CAWSARQGWSNQPQHF. The CDR3, as DNA: TGTGCCTGGAGTGCTCGTCAGGGTTGGAGTAATCAGCCCCAGCATTTT.

Comment on this clone: Distinct nucleotide sequences in the sample also encode this CDR3. The genes are TRBV27 and TRBJ2-7, with D maybe TRBD1 (5 bases). Germline CDR1 reads MNHEY; CDR2 reads SMNVEV (reference sequence). Trimming shortened V by 4 bases and J by 3 bases, and 10 bases separated the two germline ends. The CDR3 is 13 amino acids. CDR3 loop: CASSSPGNYEQYF. CDR3 nucleotides: TGTGCCAGCAGTTCCCCAGGGAACTACGAGCAGTACTTC.

The rearrangement links TRBV27 to TRBJ2-7; 10 bases map to TRBD2. Germline lookup yields CDR1 MNHEY and CDR2 SMNVEV (reference sequence). The CDR3 sequence is 15 residues long. V shed 5 bases, J shed 5 bases, and the junction held 9 bases outside the gene matches. The CDR3 DNA reads TGTGCCAGCAGTCCCCTAGCGGGGGCCCCCAACGAGCAGTACTTC. Translation: CASSPLAGAPNEQYF.

This rearrangement joins TRBV19 to TRBJ2-2; D is unclear. Germline V gene lookup returns CDR1 LNHDA and CDR2 SQIVND (reference sequence). V lost 3 bases and J 0 bases, leaving 8 bases between the germline ends. The CDR3 consists of 15 residues. The CDR3 DNA reads TGTGCCAGTAGTATTTCCAGGCCGAACACCGGGGAGCTGTTTTTT. Its protein is CASSISRPNTGELFF.

The CDR3 bases are TGTGCCAGCAGTGCCGGGACAGTTAACTATGGCTACACCTTC. Its protein is CASSAGTVNYGYTF. The rearrangement uses TRBV28 and TRBJ1-2, with TRBD1 matching over 7 bases. CDR1 is MDHEN and CDR2 is SYDVKM in the germline V gene. The CDR3 totals 14 residues. V was pared by 5 bases and J by 1 base, with 4 bases of the junction left unmatched.

The rearrangement links TRBV27 to TRBJ1-2; D is possibly TRBD1 (6 bases). The germline V and J ends were trimmed by 2 bases and 2 bases, with 9 bases remaining between them. The CDR3 totals 14 residues. The germline V gene has CDR1 MNHEY and CDR2 SMNVEV (reference sequence). CDR3 DNA sequence: TGTGCCAGCAGTTTAAGGGGGGGAAACTATGGCTACACCTTC. It codes for CASSLRGGNYGYTF.

This chain uses TRBV2 with TRBJ1-3; D is uncertain. The CDR3 sequence is 16 residues long. Trimming took off 1 base at V and 1 base at J, with 11 bases between the two ends. The germline V gene has CDR1 SNHLY and CDR2 FYNNEI. For the CDR3, the DNA is TGTGCCAGCAGTGAAGTCCCCAGTAGTTCTGGAAACACCATATATTTT. Translated: CASSEVPSSSGNTIYF.

For this clone: This sample includes further DNA sequences coding for the same CDR3. The rearrangement links TRBV9 to TRBJ2-3; weak D call: TRBD1 (5 bases). This CDR3 has 13 residues. Germline V lookup: CDR1 SGDLS, CDR2 YYNGEE. Trimming shortened V by 4 bases and J by 3 bases, and 9 bases separated the two germline ends. The CDR3 DNA reads as TGTGCCAGCAGCCCCCAGGGAACAGATACGCAGTATTTT. Its translation: CASSPQGTDTQYF.

The rearrangement uses TRBV4-2 and TRBJ1-2, with a weak D call TRBD1 (6 bases). Germline lookup yields CDR1 LGHNA and CDR2 YNFKEQ. V lost 0 bases and J lost 7, with 9 bases in between. The CDR3 contains 13 residues. As DNA, the CDR3 is TGTGCCAGCAGCCAAGAGGACAGATCTGGCTACACCTTC. Protein: CASSQEDRSGYTF.

The chain joins TRBV5-1 to TRBJ2-7; D remains ambiguous. The CDR3 runs to 15 residues. Germline assignment: CDR1 SGHRS and CDR2 YFSETQ. Trimming left V 2 bases short and J 2 bases short, with 14 bases between. The CDR3 DNA reads TGCGCCAGCAGCTTAACGGATTCGCCTACCTACGAGCAGTACTTC. Translation gives CASSLTDSPTYEQYF.

As concerns this clone: Distinct nucleotide sequences in the sample also encode this CDR3. V gene TRBV30 combines with J gene TRBJ2-7; TRBD1 aligns across 10 bases. This CDR3 has 13 residues. CDR1 and CDR2 (germline): GTSNPN, SVGIG (reference sequence). Unmatched junction bases numbered 1, after V lost 1 base and J lost 4 bases. The CDR3, as DNA: TGTGCCTGGAGTGGGACAGGGGGTTACGAGCAGTACTTC. Amino acid sequence: CAWSGTGGYEQYF.

The gene calls are TRBV6-6 and TRBJ2-1; TRBD2 is a possible D gene (6 bases). V was clipped by 6 bases and J by 7 bases, with 19 bases between them. From germline, CDR1 is MNHNY and CDR2 SVGAGI (reference sequence). The CDR3 is 15 amino acids. The CDR3 DNA sequence: TGTGCCAGCAGCCGGACGGCGGGTGGGAGGAATGAGCAGTTCTTC. Amino acids: CASSRTAGGRNEQFF.

V and J are TRBV7-9 and TRBJ2-7; a possible D gene is TRBD1 (6 bases). The V gene's germline CDR1 is SEHNR and CDR2 FQNEAQ (reference sequence). Trimming removed 10 bases at V and 1 base at J, with 17 bases between. The CDR3 is 14 amino acids. The CDR3 coding sequence is TGTGCCACCAACTTCCGGGACACGTCCTACGAGCAGTACTTC. Its translation: CATNFRDTSYEQYF.

As concerns this clone: The same CDR3 arises from other DNA sequences in this sample as well. V and J are TRBV4-3 and TRBJ2-7, with a possible D match to TRBD2 (6 bases). The CDR3 runs 13 residues. Germline V gene lookup returns CDR1 LGHNA and CDR2 YSLEER. The V gene lost 0 bases and the J gene lost 6 bases, with 9 bases spanning the gap. The CDR3 spells CASSQDGGIEQYF. CDR3 coding DNA: TGCGCCAGCAGCCAAGATGGGGGGATCGAGCAGTACTTC.

The rearrangement links TRBV9 to TRBJ2-7; 8 positions match TRBD1. The V segment lost 0 bases and the J segment 13 bases; nucleotides outside the gene matches: 12. Looked up from germline, CDR1 is SGDLS and CDR2 is YYNGEE. The length of the CDR3 is 14 residues. The CDR3: CASSVEGGRGPVYF. The CDR3, as DNA: TGTGCCAGCAGCGTAGAAGGAGGCAGGGGGCCCGTATACTTC.

The chain uses TRBV7-9 and TRBJ2-7, with 9 nucleotides matching TRBD1. This CDR3 is 15 amino acids long. CDR1 is SEHNR and CDR2 is FQNEAQ in the germline V gene (reference sequence). Trimming took 1 base from V and 3 from J; bases not matched to a gene: 4. CDR3 coding DNA: TGTGCCAGCAGCTTAGGACAGGGGGAACACTACGAGCAGTACTTC. It encodes CASSLGQGEHYEQYF.

This clone was seen just once. V and J are TRBV12-2 and TRBJ1-3. TRBV12-2 is designated a pseudogene. CDR3 length: 16 residues. CDR3 DNA sequence: TGTGCAAGTCGCTTAGTCCGGGCCCGGACTGGAAACACCATATATTTT. Amino acids: CASRLVRARTGNTIYF.

Turning to this clone: In the same sample, other DNA sequences code for this CDR3. The V and J genes are TRBV7-9 and TRBJ2-7; weak D call: TRBD2 (6 bases). The CDR3 totals 14 residues. Germline V gene data show CDR1 as SEHNR and CDR2 as FQNEAQ (reference sequence). Trimming stripped 6 bases from V and 3 bases from J, with 15 bases between. CDR3 protein: CASSSPGLNYEQYF. DNA of the CDR3: TGTGCCAGCAGTTCGCCGGGACTGAACTACGAGCAGTACTTC.

Turning to this clone: The sample has other DNA sequences that encode this CDR3 too. The chain joins TRBV7-2 to TRBJ2-5, with a tentative D call TRBD2 (7 bases). The germline gives CDR1 SGHTA, CDR2 FQGNSA. Trimming stripped 1 base from V and 2 bases from J, with 14 bases between. The CDR3 has 16 residues. The CDR3 is CASSLGGLAVQETQYF. In nucleotides, the CDR3 is TGTGCCAGCAGCTTAGGGGGGCTAGCGGTACAAGAGACCCAGTACTTC.

In its sample, this clone was seen once. The J gene is TRBJ2-7, the V gene TRBV6-1; the D gene is possibly TRBD1 (6 bases). V lost 5 bases and J lost 3, with 14 bases in between. The CDR3 runs to 14 residues. Per the germline V gene, CDR1 is MNHNS and CDR2 is SASEGT. The DNA of the CDR3 is TGTGCCAGCAGTTCCCGGGACACATACTACGAGCAGTACTTC. This translates into CASSSRDTYYEQYF.

The V gene is TRBV7-6, the J gene TRBJ2-2; 9 bases map to TRBD2. CDR1 is SGHVS, CDR2 FNYEAQ, per germline. The CDR3 totals 16 residues. V lost 3 bases to trimming and J lost 5 bases; unmatched junction nucleotides: 7. CDR3 in DNA: TGTGCCAGCAGCTTCGTAGCGGGAGAGGGGACCGGGGAGCTGTTTTTT. Protein: CASSFVAGEGTGELFF.

About this clone itself: A much larger clone differs by one base, so this may be a read error. This chain links TRBV4-2 with TRBJ2-3; D not resolved. The CDR3 totals 12 residues. CDR1 and CDR2 (germline): LGHNA, YNFKEQ. V lost 4 bases and J 1 base, leaving 3 bases between the germline ends. The CDR3 bases are TGTGCCAGCAGCCTGGGCACAGATACGCAGTATTTT. Protein sequence: CASSLGTDTQYF.

This clone was detected once. V usage is TRBV6-1 and J usage is TRBJ2-3, with 7 bases fitting TRBD2. Looked up from germline, CDR1 is MNHNS and CDR2 is SASEGT. The CDR3 consists of 14 residues. Germline trimming cut 4 bases from V and 4 bases from J; bases unmatched to any gene: 5. The CDR3 nucleotides are TGTGCCAGCAGTGGGGACTACCTCGCAGATACGCAGTATTTT. It specifies CASSGDYLADTQYF.

The gene calls are TRBV7-9 and TRBJ2-7; 10 nucleotides align to TRBD2. With V trimmed by 3 bases and J by 3 bases, 14 bases remained unmatched. Germline loops: CDR1 SEHNR, CDR2 FQNEAQ (reference sequence). The CDR3 totals 18 residues. The CDR3 sequence is CASSLGPSGGLKGYEQYF. The CDR3 nucleotides read TGTGCCAGCAGCTTGGGGCCTAGCGGGGGTCTGAAGGGCTACGAGCAGTACTTC.

This sequence joins TRBV9 and TRBJ2-1; 12 bases line up with TRBD2. The CDR3 length is 15 residues. V shed 0 bases, J shed 5 bases, and the junction held 0 bases outside the gene matches. Germline CDR1 is SGDLS and CDR2 is YYNGEE. The DNA for the CDR3 is TGTGCCAGCAGCGTAGGGACTAGCGGGAACAATGAGCAGTTCTTC. Its translation: CASSVGTSGNNEQFF. The entire variable domain, with the rest obtained from reference TRBV9 and TRBJ2-1, is as follows: DSGVTQTPKHLITATGQRVTLRCSPRSGDLSVYWYQQSLDQGLQFLIQYYNGEERAKGNILERFSAQQFPDLHSELNLSSLELGDSALYFCASSVGTSGNNEQFFGPGTRLTVL.

This chain links TRBV19 with TRBJ1-2; tentative D call: TRBD1 (5 bases). CDR1 is LNHDA and CDR2 is SQIVND in the germline V gene (reference sequence). The CDR3 length is 16 residues. The V and J ends lost 1 base and 5 bases respectively, with 17 bases between them. The CDR3 region has the DNA TGTGCCAGTAGTATAGTCGTTCCAGGGACTATATATGGCTACACCTTC. It codes for CASSIVVPGTIYGYTF. Complete variable domain (other parts from reference TRBV19 and TRBJ1-2): DGGITQSPKYLFRKEGQNVTLSCEQNLNHDAMYWYRQDPGQGLRLIYYSQIVNDFQKGDIAEGYSVSREKKESFPLTVTSAQKNPTAFYLCASSIVVPGTIYGYTFGSGTRLTVV.